The 25 T cell receptor beta chains in this list originate from one sample, sequenced in a study of T-cell reconstitution after alpha-beta-depleted transplantation in children. Unique molecular identifiers featured in how the TCRbeta library was prepared. TCRdb called the PCR reads again in MiXCR, with one record for every CDR3 protein. The sample has about half a million distinct CDR3 sequences, about 12% seen once. Here the sequenced sample was PBMCs from the stem cell graft donor, taken from the stem cell graft. The origin of the receptors is a human donor who donated a stem cell graft to a child with combined immunodeficiency.

This clonotype has just a few counts. The chain recombines TRBV9 with TRBJ1-1, with 8 bases identical to TRBD1. This CDR3 has 14 amino acids. J gave up 8 bases and V 4 bases, and 10 bases lay outside the gene matches. Germline V gene lookup returns CDR1 SGDLS and CDR2 YYNGEE. The CDR3 DNA is TGTGCCAGCAGCCCCCCCTCAGGGGGCGGGGAAGCTTTCTTT. Translated: CASSPPSGGGEAFF.

The chain carries TRBV7-9 and TRBJ2-7; 8 bases match TRBD2. Germline V gene sequence: CDR1 SEHNR, CDR2 FQNEAQ (reference sequence). This CDR3 comprises 15 residues. Unmatched junction bases numbered 7, after V lost 5 bases and J lost 1 base. The CDR3, as DNA: TGTGCCAGCAGCCCGGGGACTAGATGGTCCTACGAGCAGTACTTC. Translated, it gives CASSPGTRWSYEQYF.

Ten or more counts support this clonotype. The chain joins TRBV12-3 or TRBV12-4 to TRBJ2-1; 7 bases are shared with TRBD2. The CDR3 loop spans 16 amino acids. The V segment lost 3 bases and the J segment 4 bases; nucleotides outside the gene matches: 9. The chain's CDR3 is CASSLEGGPSYNEQFF. For the CDR3, the DNA is TGTGCCAGCAGTTTGGAGGGAGGGCCCTCTTACAATGAGCAGTTCTTC.

The genes are TRBV23-1 and TRBJ2-7; TRBD1 matches at 7 bases. TRBV23-1 is an ORF, with its function uncertain. Trimming cost V 11 bases and J 7 bases; bases outside gene matches: 14. The CDR3 runs 13 residues. The CDR3 sequence: CAAETKTGLEQYF. CDR3 coding DNA: TGCGCCGCTGAAACAAAGACAGGGTTAGAGCAGTACTTC.

This clonotype was counted only a few times. The V call is TRBV7-6, the J call TRBJ2-1, with D tentatively TRBD1 (5 bases). Trimming cost V 8 bases and J 4 bases, with 12 bases left between them. This CDR3 region has 13 residues. Germline V gives CDR1 SGHVS, CDR2 FNYEAQ. The CDR3 here is CASQQEPYNEQFF. In nucleotides, the CDR3 is TGTGCCAGCCAACAGGAGCCTTACAATGAGCAGTTCTTC.

This clonotype was seen a handful of times. The rearrangement uses TRBV30 and TRBJ1-1, with 7 bases aligning to TRBD1. The CDR3 totals 15 residues. Germline V lookup: CDR1 GTSNPN, CDR2 SVGIG (reference sequence). With V trimmed by 3 bases and J by 4 bases, 11 bases remained unmatched. The chain's CDR3 is CAWSNGDREITEAFF. DNA for the CDR3: TGTGCCTGGAGCAACGGAGACAGGGAAATCACTGAAGCTTTCTTT.

This clonotype has at least ten counts. The chain carries TRBV6-2 or TRBV6-3 and TRBJ2-7; 8 bases fit TRBD2. Germline assignment: CDR1 MNHEY and CDR2 SVGEGT. V lost 2 bases and J lost 0; bases outside the gene matches: 0. This CDR3 region has 14 residues. The chain's CDR3 is CASSYGTSSYEQYF. In DNA, the CDR3 is TGTGCCAGCAGTTACGGGACTAGCTCCTACGAGCAGTACTTC.

This clonotype was seen a handful of times. J is TRBJ1-3 and V is TRBV7-9, with 9 bases matching TRBD1. The V segment lost 3 bases and the J segment 0 bases; nucleotides outside the gene matches: 3. Germline V gene sequence: CDR1 SEHNR, CDR2 FQNEAQ (reference sequence). The CDR3 is made up of 16 amino acids. The DNA for the CDR3 is TGTGCCAGCAGCTTCGGGACAGGGCGCTCTGGAAACACCATATATTTT. As protein: CASSFGTGRSGNTIYF.

This clonotype was observed many times. This sequence joins TRBV12-3 or TRBV12-4 and TRBJ2-1; a possible D gene is TRBD2 (6 bases). The CDR3 loop spans 15 amino acids. V shed 6 bases and J shed 1 base, with 13 bases lying between them. The CDR3 protein is CASSLGSGSYNEQFF. CDR3 in DNA: TGTGCCAGCAGCCTGGGTAGCGGTTCCTACAATGAGCAGTTCTTC.

The table lists this clonotype with a few counts. The CDR3 sequence: CASRDLGLTGELFF. The CDR3 nucleotides are TGTGCCAGCAGGGATTTGGGCCTCACCGGGGAGCTGTTTTTT. V gene TRBV6-2 or TRBV6-3 combines with J gene TRBJ2-2; D is uncertain. Germline V gives CDR1 MNHEY, CDR2 SVGEGT. V lost 6 bases and J lost 4, with 12 bases in between. The CDR3 has 14 residues.

This clonotype was counted ten times or more. The chain employs TRBV15 and TRBJ1-6, with TRBD1 as a possible D gene (6 bases). V shed 3 bases and J shed 7 bases, with 10 bases lying between them. Germline values: CDR1 LNHNV, CDR2 YYDKDF (reference sequence). The CDR3 runs to 14 residues. As DNA, the CDR3 is TGTGCCACCAGCAGGGAAGGGGGAAATTCACCCCTCCACTTT. Translated: CATSREGGNSPLHF.

The V and J genes are TRBV11-1 and TRBJ2-6, with 11 positions matching TRBD1. Trimming took 0 bases from V and 2 from J; bases not matched to a gene: 6. CDR1 is SGHAT and CDR2 is FQDESV in the germline V gene (reference sequence). CDR3 size: 19 residues. CDR3 DNA: TGTGCCAGCAGCTTAGCGGGACAGGGGGGCGTGACTGGGGCCAACGTCCTGACTTTC. Its translation: CASSLAGQGGVTGANVLTF.

This clonotype was picked up many times. The chain is built from TRBV29-1 and TRBJ2-7, with no clear D. Germline CDR1 SQVTM, CDR2 ANQGSEA. The CDR3 contains 13 residues. With 0 bases removed from V and 8 bases from J, the gap between germline ends came to 14 bases. The CDR3: CSVEDLSRNQQYF. The CDR3 bases are TGCAGCGTTGAAGATTTGTCCAGGAACCAGCAGTACTTC.

Remarks on this clonotype: A read error is likely, as this CDR3 ends without the conserved phenylalanine or tryptophan. CDR3 coding DNA: TGTGCCAGCAGCTTCGAGAATTCACCCCTCCACTGT. Its protein product is CASSFENSPLHC. The rearrangement uses TRBV7-9 and TRBJ1-6, with D hard to call. Per the germline V gene, CDR1 is SEHNR and CDR2 is FQNEAQ (reference sequence). The CDR3 totals 12 residues. V dropped 3 bases and J dropped 7 bases, with 4 bases sitting between them.

A few counts support this clonotype. The rearrangement uses TRBV7-9 and TRBJ2-1; D possibly uses TRBD1 or TRBD2 (5 bases each). This CDR3 has 17 residues. Germline V CDR1 and CDR2: SEHNR, FQNEAQ (reference sequence). The V end was cut by 5 bases, the J end by 4 bases, with 21 bases between. The chain's CDR3 is CASSLPYRDPSYNEQFF. CDR3 bases: TGTGCCAGCAGCCTTCCCTACCGGGACCCGTCGTACAATGAGCAGTTCTTC.

This clonotype was seen only a few times. The chain couples TRBV5-4 to TRBJ2-1; D remains ambiguous. The V end was cut by 2 bases, the J end by 2 bases, with 11 bases between. CDR1 is SGHNT and CDR2 is YYREEE in the germline V gene (reference sequence). CDR3 length equals 15 residues. Here the CDR3 DNA reads TGTGCCAGCAGCTTTCAGACCCACACCTACAATGAGCAGTTCTTC. As protein: CASSFQTHTYNEQFF.

This clonotype showed up many times. The chain has TRBV6-5 and TRBJ2-4; D unclear. The CDR3 is made up of 16 amino acids. The V gene lost 0 bases and the J gene lost 0 bases, with 9 bases spanning the gap. Germline CDR1 reads MNHEY; CDR2 reads SVGAGI. DNA for the CDR3: TGTGCCAGCAGTTACTCGAGCCGCGGAGCCAAAAACATTCAGTACTTC. This codes for CASSYSSRGAKNIQYF.

V gene TRBV7-9 combines with J gene TRBJ2-4; D call uncertain. CDR3 length: 15 residues. The V gene lost 1 base and the J gene lost 6 bases, with 13 bases spanning the gap. Per germline, CDR1 SEHNR and CDR2 FQNEAQ (reference sequence). This CDR3 is CASSLGLGSGNIQYF. DNA of the CDR3: TGTGCCAGCAGCTTAGGACTGGGTTCGGGAAACATTCAGTACTTC.

The chain is built from TRBV24-1 and TRBJ2-1; 8 nucleotides agree with TRBD1. Germline values: CDR1 KGHDR, CDR2 SFDVKD. Trimming cost V 2 bases and J 4 bases; bases outside gene matches: 6. CDR3 size: 16 residues. CDR3 protein: CATSDSTGVGYNEQFF. The DNA of the CDR3 is TGTGCCACCAGTGATTCGACAGGGGTCGGGTACAATGAGCAGTTCTTC.

This clonotype has at least ten counts. This chain uses TRBV12-3 or TRBV12-4 with TRBJ1-1; D unresolved. Trimming took off 5 bases at V and 5 bases at J, with 12 bases between the two ends. The CDR3 has 13 residues. The CDR3 loop reads CASSENAGTEAFF. CDR3 DNA sequence: TGTGCCAGCAGTGAGAACGCGGGGACTGAAGCTTTCTTT.

This chain connects TRBV5-1 to TRBJ1-2; no definite D call. Trimming shortened V by 5 bases and J by 3 bases, and 17 bases separated the two germline ends. The CDR3 has 15 amino acids. The germline gives CDR1 SGHRS, CDR2 YFSETQ. The CDR3 DNA follows: TGCGCCAGCAGGGAAGGGCCCGGCCCCCACTATGGCTACACCTTC. Translation gives CASREGPGPHYGYTF.

J is TRBJ2-3 and V is TRBV6-5; D unclear. The CDR3 runs 15 residues. CDR1 is MNHEY, CDR2 SVGAGI, per germline. Deletions cut 2 bases from V and 0 bases from J, with 9 bases between. The CDR3: CASSYGHGSTDTQYF. The CDR3 DNA reads TGTGCCAGCAGTTACGGCCATGGGAGCACAGATACGCAGTATTTT.

This clonotype appeared a few times. The rearrangement links TRBV19 to TRBJ2-7; D uncertain. The germline V gene encodes CDR1 LNHDA and CDR2 SQIVND (reference sequence). V lost 2 bases and J 2 bases, leaving 16 bases between the germline ends. The CDR3 covers 16 residues. The CDR3 here is CASSILLGSRTYEQYF. The CDR3 DNA follows: TGTGCCAGTAGTATACTGTTGGGGTCACGGACCTACGAGCAGTACTTC.

This clonotype was counted a few times. V is TRBV10-1 and J is TRBJ2-1; D call uncertain. The CDR3 runs 16 residues. CDR1 and CDR2 from the germline V gene are WNHNN and SYGVQD (reference sequence). Trimming pared 3 bases from V and 3 bases from J, leaving 15 bases between. In DNA form, the CDR3 reads TGCGCCAGCAGTGACTGGACCCCGCCCGTCTACAATGAGCAGTTCTTC. Its protein product is CASSDWTPPVYNEQFF.

The rearrangement links TRBV12-3 or TRBV12-4 to TRBJ1-1, with D maybe TRBD1 (6 bases). The V and J ends lost 4 bases and 4 bases respectively, with 16 bases between them. The CDR3 has 15 residues. As DNA, the CDR3 is TGTGCCAGCAGTTCCGCCGGACAGAGTATCACTGAAGCTTTCTTT. Its protein is CASSSAGQSITEAFF.